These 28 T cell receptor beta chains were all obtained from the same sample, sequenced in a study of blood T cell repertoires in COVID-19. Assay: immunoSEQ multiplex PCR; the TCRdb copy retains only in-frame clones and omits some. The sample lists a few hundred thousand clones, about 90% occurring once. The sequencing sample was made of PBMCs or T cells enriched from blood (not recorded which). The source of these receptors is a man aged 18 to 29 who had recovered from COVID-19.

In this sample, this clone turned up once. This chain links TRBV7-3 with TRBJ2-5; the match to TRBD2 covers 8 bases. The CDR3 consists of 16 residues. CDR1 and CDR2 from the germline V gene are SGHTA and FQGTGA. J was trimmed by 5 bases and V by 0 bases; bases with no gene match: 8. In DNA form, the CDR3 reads TGTGCCAGCAGCTTAACTGGGCGGGGGGCCGAGGAGACCCAGTACTTC. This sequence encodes CASSLTGRGAEETQYF.

CDR3 DNA sequence: TGCGCCAGCAGCTTGGGCGGCGGCTACACTGAAGCTTTCTTT. Translated: CASSLGGGYTEAFF. The genes are TRBV5-1 and TRBJ1-1, with D uncertain. V was clipped by 0 bases and J by 3 bases, with 9 bases between them. Germline CDR1 is SGHRS and CDR2 is YFSETQ. The length of the CDR3 is 14 residues.

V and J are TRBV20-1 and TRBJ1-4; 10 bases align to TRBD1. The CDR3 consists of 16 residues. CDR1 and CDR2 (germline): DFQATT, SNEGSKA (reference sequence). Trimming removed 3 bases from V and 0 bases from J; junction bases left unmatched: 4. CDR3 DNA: TGCAGTGCTAGTTTTGGACAGGGGGCAACTAATGAAAAACTGTTTTTT. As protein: CSASFGQGATNEKLFF.

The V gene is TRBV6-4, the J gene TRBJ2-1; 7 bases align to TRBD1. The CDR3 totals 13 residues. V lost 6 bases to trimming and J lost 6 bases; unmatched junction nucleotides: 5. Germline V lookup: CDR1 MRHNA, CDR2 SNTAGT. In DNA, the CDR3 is TGTGCCAGCAGAGTTCCAGGGGGCAATGAGCAGTTCTTC. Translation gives CASRVPGGNEQFF.

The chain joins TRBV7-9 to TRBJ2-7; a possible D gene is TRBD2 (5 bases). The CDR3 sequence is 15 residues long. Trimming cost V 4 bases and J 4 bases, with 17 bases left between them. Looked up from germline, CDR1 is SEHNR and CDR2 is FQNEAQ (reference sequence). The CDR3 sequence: CASSSTRSHLYEQYF. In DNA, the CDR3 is TGTGCCAGCAGCTCTACTAGGAGTCACCTATACGAGCAGTACTTC.

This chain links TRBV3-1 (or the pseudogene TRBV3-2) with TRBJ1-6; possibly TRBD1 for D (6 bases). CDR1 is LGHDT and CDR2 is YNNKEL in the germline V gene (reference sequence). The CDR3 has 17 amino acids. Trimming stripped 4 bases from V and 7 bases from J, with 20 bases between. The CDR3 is CASSLGRGARGNSPLHF. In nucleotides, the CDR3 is TGTGCCAGCAGCCTTGGTCGGGGGGCAAGAGGAAATTCACCCCTCCACTTT.

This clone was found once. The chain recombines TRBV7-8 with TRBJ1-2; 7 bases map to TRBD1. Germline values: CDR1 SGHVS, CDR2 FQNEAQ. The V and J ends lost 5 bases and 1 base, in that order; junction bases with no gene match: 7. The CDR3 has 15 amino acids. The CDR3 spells CASSPRTGFNYGYTF. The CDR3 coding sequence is TGTGCCAGCAGCCCCCGGACAGGTTTTAACTATGGCTACACCTTC.

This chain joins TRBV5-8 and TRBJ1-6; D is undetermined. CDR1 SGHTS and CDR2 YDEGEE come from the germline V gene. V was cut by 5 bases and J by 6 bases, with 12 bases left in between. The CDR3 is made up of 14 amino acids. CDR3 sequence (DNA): TGTGCCAGCAGAATGGGAGGGAGTAATTCACCCCTCCACTTT. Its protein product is CASRMGGSNSPLHF. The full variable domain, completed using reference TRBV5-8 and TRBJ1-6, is EAGVTQSPTHLIKTRGQQATLRCSPISGHTSVYWYQQALGLGLQFLLWYDEGEERNRGNFPPRFSGRQFPNYSSELNVNALELEDSALYLCASRMGGSNSPLHFGNGTRLTVT.

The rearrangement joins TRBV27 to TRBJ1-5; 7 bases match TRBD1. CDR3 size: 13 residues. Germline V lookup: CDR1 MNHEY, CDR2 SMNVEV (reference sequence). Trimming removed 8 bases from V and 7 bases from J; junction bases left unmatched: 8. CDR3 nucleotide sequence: TGTGCCAGCGCCACAGACAGGGCACAGCCCCAGCATTTT. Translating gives CASATDRAQPQHF.

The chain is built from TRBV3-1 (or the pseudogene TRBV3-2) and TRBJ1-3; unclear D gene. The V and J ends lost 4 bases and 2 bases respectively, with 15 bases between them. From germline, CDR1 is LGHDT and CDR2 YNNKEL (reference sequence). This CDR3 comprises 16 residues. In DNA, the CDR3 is TGTGCCAGCAGCCCCGGTGCGGGGTACGCTGGAAACACCATATATTTT. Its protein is CASSPGAGYAGNTIYF.

The CDR3 region is CASRGSWLANTEAFF. In nucleotides, the CDR3 is TGTGCCAGCAGGGGTAGTTGGTTAGCAAACACTGAAGCTTTCTTT. The chain carries TRBV27 and TRBJ1-1; D call uncertain. V lost 6 bases and J 2 bases, leaving 16 bases between the germline ends. CDR1 and CDR2 (germline): MNHEY, SMNVEV (reference sequence). CDR3 length equals 15 residues.

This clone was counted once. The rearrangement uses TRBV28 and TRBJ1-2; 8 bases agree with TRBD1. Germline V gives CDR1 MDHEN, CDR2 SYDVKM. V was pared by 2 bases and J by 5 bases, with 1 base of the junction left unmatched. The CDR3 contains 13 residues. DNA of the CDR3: TGTGCCAGCAGTTTAAGACAGGGGTATGGCTACACCTTC. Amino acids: CASSLRQGYGYTF.

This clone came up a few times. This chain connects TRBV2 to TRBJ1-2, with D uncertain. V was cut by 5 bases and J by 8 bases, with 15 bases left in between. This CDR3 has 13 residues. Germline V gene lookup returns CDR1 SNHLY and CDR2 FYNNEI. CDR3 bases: TGTGCCAGCAGTCCGGACTTAGCCGGGGGCTACACCTTC. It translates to CASSPDLAGGYTF.

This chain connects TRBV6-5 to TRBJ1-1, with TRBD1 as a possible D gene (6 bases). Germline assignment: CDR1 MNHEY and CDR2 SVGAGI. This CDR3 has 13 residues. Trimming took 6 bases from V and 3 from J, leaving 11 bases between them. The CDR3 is CASRRGGDTEAFF. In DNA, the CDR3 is TGTGCCAGCAGAAGGGGGGGGGACACTGAAGCTTTCTTT.

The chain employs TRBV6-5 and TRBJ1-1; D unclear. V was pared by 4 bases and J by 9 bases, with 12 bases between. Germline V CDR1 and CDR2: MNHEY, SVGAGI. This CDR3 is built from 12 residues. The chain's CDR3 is CASSSPGFQAFF. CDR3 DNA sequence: TGTGCCAGCAGTTCACCGGGATTTCAAGCTTTCTTT.

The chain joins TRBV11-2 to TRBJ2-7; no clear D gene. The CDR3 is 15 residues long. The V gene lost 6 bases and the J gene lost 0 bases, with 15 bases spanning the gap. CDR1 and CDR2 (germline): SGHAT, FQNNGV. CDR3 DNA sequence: TGTGCCAGCAGAAAGAGAAATCGGTACTCCTACGAGCAGTACTTC. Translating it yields CASRKRNRYSYEQYF.

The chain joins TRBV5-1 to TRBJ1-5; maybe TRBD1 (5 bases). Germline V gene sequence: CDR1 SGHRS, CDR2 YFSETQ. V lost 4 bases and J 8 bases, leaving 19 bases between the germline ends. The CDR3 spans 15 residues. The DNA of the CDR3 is TGCGCCAGCAGCCTGGGGCACGGGTTAGGGGAGCCCCAGCATTTT. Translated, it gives CASSLGHGLGEPQHF.

CDR3 DNA sequence: TGTGCCAGCAGGAGTGAGGGGGCTACTAATGAAAAACTGTTTTTT. This codes for CASRSEGATNEKLFF. This sequence joins TRBV2 and TRBJ1-4; TRBD1 matches at 7 bases. The germline gives CDR1 SNHLY, CDR2 FYNNEI. Germline trimming cut 6 bases from V and 2 bases from J; bases unmatched to any gene: 6. This CDR3 spans 15 amino acids.

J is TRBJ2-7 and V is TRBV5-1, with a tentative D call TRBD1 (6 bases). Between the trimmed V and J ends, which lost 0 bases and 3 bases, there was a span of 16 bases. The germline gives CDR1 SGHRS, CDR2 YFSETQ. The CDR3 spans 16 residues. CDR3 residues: CASSLVSRQAYYEQYF. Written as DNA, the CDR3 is TGCGCCAGCAGCTTGGTTAGCCGACAGGCCTACTACGAGCAGTACTTC. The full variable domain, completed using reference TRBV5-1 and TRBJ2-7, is KAGVTQTPRYLIKTRGQQVTLSCSPISGHRSVSWYQQTPGQGLQFLFEYFSETQRNKGNFPGRFSGRQFSNSRSEMNVSTLELGDSALYLCASSLVSRQAYYEQYFGPGTRLTVT.

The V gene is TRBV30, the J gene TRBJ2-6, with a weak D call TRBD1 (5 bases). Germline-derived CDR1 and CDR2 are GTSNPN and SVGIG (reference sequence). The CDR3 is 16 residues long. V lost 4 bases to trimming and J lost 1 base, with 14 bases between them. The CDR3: CAWNPVGPSGANVLTF. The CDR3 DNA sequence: TGTGCCTGGAACCCCGTGGGGCCATCTGGGGCCAACGTCCTGACTTTC.

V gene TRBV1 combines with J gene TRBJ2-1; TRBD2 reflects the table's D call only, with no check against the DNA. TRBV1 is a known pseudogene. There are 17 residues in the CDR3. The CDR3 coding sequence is TGCACCAGCAGCGGTAGCGGGGCAACTCTTTCCTACAATGAGCAGTTCTTC. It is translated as CTSSGSGATLSYNEQFF.

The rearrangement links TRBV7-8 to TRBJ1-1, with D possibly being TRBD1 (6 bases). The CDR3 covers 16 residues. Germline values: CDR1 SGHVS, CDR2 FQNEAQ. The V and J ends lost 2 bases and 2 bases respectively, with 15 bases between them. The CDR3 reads CASSLTEGHYNTEAFF. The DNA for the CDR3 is TGTGCCAGCAGCTTAACTGAGGGACATTATAACACTGAAGCTTTCTTT.

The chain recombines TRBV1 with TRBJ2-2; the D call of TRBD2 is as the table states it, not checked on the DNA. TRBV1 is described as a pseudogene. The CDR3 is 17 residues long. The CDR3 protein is CTSSQGRAREDTGELFF. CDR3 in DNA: TGCACCAGCAGCCAAGGCCGGGCGCGGGAGGACACCGGGGAGCTGTTTTTT.

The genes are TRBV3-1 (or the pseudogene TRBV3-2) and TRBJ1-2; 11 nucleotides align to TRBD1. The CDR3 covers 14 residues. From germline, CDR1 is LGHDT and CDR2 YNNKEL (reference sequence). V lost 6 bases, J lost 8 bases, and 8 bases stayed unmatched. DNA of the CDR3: TGTGCCAGCAGTCCCGGACAGGGGGCAAGGGGCTACACCTTC. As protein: CASSPGQGARGYTF.

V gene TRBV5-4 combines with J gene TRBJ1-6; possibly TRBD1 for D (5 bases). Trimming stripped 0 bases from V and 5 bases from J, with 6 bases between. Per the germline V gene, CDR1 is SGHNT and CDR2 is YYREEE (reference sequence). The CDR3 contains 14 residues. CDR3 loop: CASSLAGNNSPLHF. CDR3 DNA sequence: TGTGCCAGCAGCTTGGCAGGGAATAATTCACCCCTCCACTTT.

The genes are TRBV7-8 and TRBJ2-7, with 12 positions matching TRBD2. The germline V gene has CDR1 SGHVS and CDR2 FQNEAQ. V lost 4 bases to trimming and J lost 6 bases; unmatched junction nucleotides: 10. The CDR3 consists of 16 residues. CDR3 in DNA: TGTGCCAGCAGCTCGTGGACTAGCGGGACCCTTCTCGAGCAGTACTTC. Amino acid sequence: CASSSWTSGTLLEQYF.

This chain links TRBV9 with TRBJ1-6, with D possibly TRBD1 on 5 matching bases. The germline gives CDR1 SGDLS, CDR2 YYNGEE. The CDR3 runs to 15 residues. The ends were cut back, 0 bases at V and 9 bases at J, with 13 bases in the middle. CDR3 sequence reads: CASSVDLGLGSPLHF. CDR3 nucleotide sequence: TGTGCCAGCAGCGTAGATTTGGGGCTTGGTTCACCCCTCCACTTT.

This chain's CDR3 is CASRAGVNNEQFF. The CDR3 DNA reads as TGTGCCTCACGAGCGGGAGTGAACAATGAGCAGTTCTTC. The gene calls are TRBV10-3 and TRBJ2-1; the match to TRBD2 covers 8 bases. CDR1 is ENHRY, CDR2 SYGVKD, per germline. V was pared by 11 bases and J by 5 bases, with 8 bases of the junction left unmatched. The CDR3 has 13 residues.